This T cell receptor beta chain was sequenced for a study of blood T cell repertoires in COVID-19. Overall study: T cells, B-cell-depleted T cells, or PBMCs provided the cDNA or gDNA that served as material.

Here immunoSEQ multiplex PCR was the method, and the copy in TCRdb shows in-frame clones only, minus some. The repertoire consists of about 190,000 clones, with more than 85% occurring once and the leading ten covering around 1.2%. There are 18 residues in the CDR3. After removal of 4 bases from V and 2 bases from J, the junction contained 7 bases not matched to a gene. Germline V gives CDR1 SGHRS, CDR2 YFSETQ. Sequences were obtained from peripheral blood. This clonotype originated in a man aged 25-40 years with acute or convalescent COVID-19. The chain uses TRBV5-1 and TRBJ2-6; TRBD2 matches at 12 bases. The CDR3 region is CASSPTSGSLAGANVLTF. Here the CDR3 DNA reads TGCGCCAGCAGCCCGACTAGCGGGAGCCTGGCTGGGGCCAACGTCCTGACTTTC.